Each of the 9 T cell receptor beta chains below was sequenced from the same sample in a study of cytotoxic CD8 clonotypes in ibrutinib-treated CLL. Assay used: immunoSEQ multiplex PCR; TCRdb lists only in-frame clones, some missing. Of approximately 92,000 clones listed, approximately 80% are singletons. Sample: PBMCs, taken after 24 months of ibrutinib treatment. The receptor set was obtained from a human donor with chronic lymphocytic leukemia.

In DNA form, the CDR3 reads TGTGCCAGCAGTCCCCAAGGGGGGACCGGGGAGCTGTTTTTT. Translating gives CASSPQGGTGELFF. This sequence joins TRBV7-2 and TRBJ2-2; D tentatively fits TRBD1 or TRBD2 (6 bases each). Looked up from germline, CDR1 is SGHTA and CDR2 is FQGNSA. Trimming removed 6 bases at V and 5 bases at J, with 13 bases between. The CDR3 has 14 residues.

The chain uses TRBV6-1 and TRBJ2-1, with 11 bases that match TRBD2. The germline V gene encodes CDR1 MNHNS and CDR2 SASEGT. The CDR3 totals 14 residues. V was pared by 2 bases and J by 12 bases, with 6 bases of the junction left unmatched. The CDR3 is CASSELGSGRAQFF. DNA for the CDR3: TGTGCCAGCAGTGAATTGGGTAGCGGGAGGGCGCAGTTCTTC.

This clone is a singleton in its sample. The chain carries TRBV19 and TRBJ1-1; no clear D. V lost 5 bases, J lost 3 bases, and 16 bases lay in between. Germline-derived CDR1 and CDR2 are LNHDA and SQIVND (reference sequence). The CDR3 consists of 15 residues. The DNA for the CDR3 is TGTGCCAGTAGTGCATCACAGTGGCAATACACTGAAGCTTTCTTT. Its protein is CASSASQWQYTEAFF.

The V gene is TRBV7-6, the J gene TRBJ2-7; D call uncertain. The CDR3 has 11 residues. V lost 0 bases, J lost 7 bases, and 4 bases lay in between. Per the germline V gene, CDR1 is SGHVS and CDR2 is FNYEAQ. The CDR3 DNA sequence: TGTGCCAGCAGCTTAGCCCGGGAGCAGTACTTC. It codes for CASSLAREQYF.

V is TRBV5-1 and J is TRBJ2-3; no reliable D call. There are 16 residues in the CDR3. Germline values: CDR1 SGHRS, CDR2 YFSETQ. V was cut by 0 bases and J by 0 bases, with 11 bases left in between. The CDR3 DNA reads as TGCGCCAGCAGCTTGGCATTGATGATTAGCACAGATACGCAGTATTTT. It specifies CASSLALMISTDTQYF.

With respect to this clone: The sample carries other DNA sequences with the same CDR3. This chain joins TRBV15 and TRBJ1-4, with D maybe TRBD1 (6 bases). Germline CDR1 LNHNV, CDR2 YYDKDF (reference sequence). V lost 1 base to trimming and J lost 4 bases, with 7 bases between them. There are 14 residues in the CDR3. CDR3 bases: TGTGCCACCAGCAGAGGGACAGTTAATGAAAAACTGTTTTTT. As protein: CATSRGTVNEKLFF.

This chain joins TRBV7-2 and TRBJ1-2, with 7 bases that match TRBD1. J lost 7 bases, V lost 0 bases, and 8 bases had no gene match. CDR1 is SGHTA, CDR2 FQGNSA, per germline. The length of the CDR3 is 15 residues. CDR3 in DNA: TGTGCCAGCAGCTTAGCGAGAGGGGGCGCGGGTGGCTACACCTTC. Its protein is CASSLARGGAGGYTF.

This clone was seen once. This chain links TRBV7-9 with TRBJ1-1; a weak D match, TRBD1 (5 bases). The CDR3 contains 15 residues. Germline values: CDR1 SEHNR, CDR2 FQNEAQ (reference sequence). V was cut by 6 bases and J by 0 bases, with 14 bases left in between. CDR3 sequence: CASRWRGVMNTEAFF. The DNA of the CDR3 is TGTGCCAGCAGATGGAGGGGCGTTATGAACACTGAAGCTTTCTTT. Full variable domain (remainder filled in from reference TRBV7-9 and TRBJ1-1): DTGVSQNPRHKITKRGQNVTFRCDPISEHNRLYWYRQTLGQGPEFLTYFQNEAQLEKSRLLSDRFSAERPKGSFSTLEIQRTEQGDSAMYLCASRWRGVMNTEAFFGQGTRLTVV.

CDR3 protein: CASSRGDATNEKLFF. The CDR3 DNA reads as TGTGCCAGCAGTCGAGGGGACGCAACTAATGAAAAACTGTTTTTT. The V and J genes are TRBV27 and TRBJ1-4; D might be TRBD1 (5 bases). Trimming cost V 5 bases and J 0 bases, with 10 bases left between them. This CDR3 spans 15 amino acids. Germline-derived CDR1 and CDR2 are MNHEY and SMNVEV (reference sequence).